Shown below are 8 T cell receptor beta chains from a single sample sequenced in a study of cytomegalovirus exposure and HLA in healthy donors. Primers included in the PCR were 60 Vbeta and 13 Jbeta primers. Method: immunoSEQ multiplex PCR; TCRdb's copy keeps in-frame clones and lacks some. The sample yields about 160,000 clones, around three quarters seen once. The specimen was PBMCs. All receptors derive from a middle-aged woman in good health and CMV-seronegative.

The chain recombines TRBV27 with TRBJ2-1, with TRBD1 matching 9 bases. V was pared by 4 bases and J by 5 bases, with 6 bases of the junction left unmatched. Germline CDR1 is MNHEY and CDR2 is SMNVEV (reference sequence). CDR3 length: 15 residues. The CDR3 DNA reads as TGTGCCAGCAGTTCCCTACAGGGGGCGGACAATGAGCAGTTCTTC. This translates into CASSSLQGADNEQFF.

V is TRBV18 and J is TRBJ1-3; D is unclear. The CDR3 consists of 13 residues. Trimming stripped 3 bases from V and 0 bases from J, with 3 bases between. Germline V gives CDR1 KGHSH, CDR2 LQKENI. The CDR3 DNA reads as TGTGCCAGCTCACCCAGCTCTGGAAACACCATATATTTT. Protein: CASSPSSGNTIYF.

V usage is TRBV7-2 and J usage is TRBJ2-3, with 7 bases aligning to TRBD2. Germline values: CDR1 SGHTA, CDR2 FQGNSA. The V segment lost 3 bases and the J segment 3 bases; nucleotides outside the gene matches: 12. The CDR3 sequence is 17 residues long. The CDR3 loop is CASSLGRYGLVTDTQYF. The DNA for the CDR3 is TGTGCCAGCAGCTTGGGGCGATATGGACTAGTTACAGATACGCAGTATTTT.

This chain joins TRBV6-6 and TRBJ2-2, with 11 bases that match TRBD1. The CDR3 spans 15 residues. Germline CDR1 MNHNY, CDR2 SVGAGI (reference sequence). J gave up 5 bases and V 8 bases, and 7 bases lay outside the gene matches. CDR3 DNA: TGTGCCAGCCACCGGACAGGGGGCTCGACCGGGGAGCTGTTTTTT. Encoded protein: CASHRTGGSTGELFF.

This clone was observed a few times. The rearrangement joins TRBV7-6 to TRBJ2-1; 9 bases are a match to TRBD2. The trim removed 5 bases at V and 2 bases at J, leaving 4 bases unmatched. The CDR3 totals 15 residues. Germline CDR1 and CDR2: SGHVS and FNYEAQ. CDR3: CASSPSSGTYNEQFF. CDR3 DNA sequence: TGTGCCAGCAGCCCCTCTAGCGGGACCTACAATGAGCAGTTCTTC.

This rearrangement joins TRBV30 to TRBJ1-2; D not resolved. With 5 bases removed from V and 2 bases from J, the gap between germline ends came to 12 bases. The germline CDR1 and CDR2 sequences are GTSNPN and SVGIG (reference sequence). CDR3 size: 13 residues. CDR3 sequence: CAWSRGRNYGYTF. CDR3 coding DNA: TGTGCCTGGTCCCGGGGAAGAAACTATGGCTACACCTTC.

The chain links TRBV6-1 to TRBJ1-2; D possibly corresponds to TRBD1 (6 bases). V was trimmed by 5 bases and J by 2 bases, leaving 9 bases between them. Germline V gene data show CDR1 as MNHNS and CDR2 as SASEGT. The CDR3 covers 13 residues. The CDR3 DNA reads TGTGCCAGCAGTCTGGACAGAAACTATGGCTACACCTTC. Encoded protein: CASSLDRNYGYTF.

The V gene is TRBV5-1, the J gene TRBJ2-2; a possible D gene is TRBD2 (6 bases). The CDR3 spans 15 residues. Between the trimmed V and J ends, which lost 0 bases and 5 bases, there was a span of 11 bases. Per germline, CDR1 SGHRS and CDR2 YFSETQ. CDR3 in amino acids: CASSLGREATGELFF. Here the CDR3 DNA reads TGCGCCAGCAGCTTGGGGCGGGAAGCGACCGGGGAGCTGTTTTTT.